The clone carrying this T cell receptor (beta chain) was detected once. The CDR3 covers 15 residues. Germline CDR1 is KGHDR and CDR2 is SFDVKD. After removal of 5 bases from V and 5 bases from J, the junction contained 7 bases not matched to a gene. The entry originates in a study of blood T cell repertoires in COVID-19. Study overall: Sources were T cells, B-cell-depleted T cells, or PBMCs; the material itself was cDNA or gDNA.

Repertoires were generated with immunoSEQ multiplex PCR, while TCRdb's copy carries only in-frame clones and drops some. This table has about 300,000 clones, around 87% appearing once. This receptor was identified in an older man with acute or convalescent COVID-19. The gene calls are TRBV24-1 and TRBJ2-5; 10 nucleotides line up with TRBD2. Sequencing was carried out using peripheral blood. The CDR3 sequence: CATSGPGTSDETQYF. The DNA for the CDR3 is TGTGCCACCAGTGGTCCCGGGACTAGCGACGAGACCCAGTACTTC.